Below, 9 T cell receptor beta chains from the same sample are listed, as sequenced in a study of T cell changes during pregnancy in multiple sclerosis. Assay used: immunoSEQ multiplex PCR; TCRdb lists only in-frame clones, some missing. The sample holds 30,000 to 45,000 clones, 92% seen once. Sequenced material: CD8+ T cells from peripheral blood mononuclear cells, taken before pregnancy. These receptors originate from a female donor with multiple sclerosis, enrolled in a pregnancy study.

This chain's CDR3 is CASRGPTGPRPLHF. CDR3 nucleotides: TGTGCCAGCAGGGGACCGACAGGCCCTCGACCCCTCCACTTT. The rearrangement links TRBV28 to TRBJ1-6; TRBD1 might be the D (6 bases). The CDR3 has 14 residues. Germline loops: CDR1 MDHEN, CDR2 SYDVKM. Trimming removed 6 bases from V and 12 bases from J, with 18 bases in between.

This clone is a singleton in its sample. The chain uses TRBV6-1 and TRBJ2-3, with 9 positions matching TRBD2. Germline assignment: CDR1 MNHNS and CDR2 SASEGT. J was trimmed by 3 bases and V by 2 bases; bases with no gene match: 6. CDR3 length: 16 amino acids. This CDR3 reads CASSELAGSLTDTQYF. The CDR3 nucleotides are TGTGCCAGCAGTGAACTAGCGGGGTCCCTTACAGATACGCAGTATTTT.

The chain combines TRBV9 with TRBJ2-1, with D possibly being TRBD2 (5 bases). The CDR3 length is 14 residues. V dropped 3 bases and J dropped 7 bases, with 14 bases sitting between them. Germline V gene lookup returns CDR1 SGDLS and CDR2 YYNGEE. CDR3 sequence reads: CASSEPTRGNEQFF. CDR3 coding DNA: TGTGCCAGCAGCGAACCGACGAGAGGGAATGAGCAGTTCTTC.

V gene TRBV7-6 combines with J gene TRBJ2-1; perhaps TRBD2 as D (5 bases). V was pared by 6 bases and J by 0 bases, with 12 bases between. The CDR3 is 15 residues long. Germline V gene data show CDR1 as SGHVS and CDR2 as FNYEAQ. The CDR3, as DNA: TGTGCCAGCAGTTCAGCGGCCCGCTCCTACAATGAGCAGTTCTTC. Translated, it gives CASSSAARSYNEQFF.

This clone was found once. The chain links TRBV5-5 to TRBJ2-7; 8 bases line up with TRBD2. The CDR3 runs to 16 residues. Per the germline V gene, CDR1 is SGHKS and CDR2 is YYEKEE (reference sequence). After removal of 4 bases from V and 0 bases from J, the junction contained 9 bases not matched to a gene. Here the CDR3 reads CASSLLAGAPSYEQYF. Here the CDR3 DNA reads TGTGCCAGCAGCCTTCTAGCGGGTGCCCCCTCCTACGAGCAGTACTTC.

A few counts support this clone. The V and J genes are TRBV4-1 and TRBJ1-1; D possibly corresponds to TRBD1 (6 bases). Germline CDR1 is MGHRA and CDR2 is YSYEKL. This CDR3 region has 14 residues. V lost 2 bases and J lost 1, with 8 bases in between. The CDR3 reads CASSQPTGNTEAFF. The CDR3 nucleotides read TGCGCCAGCAGCCAACCGACAGGGAACACTGAAGCTTTCTTT.

This clone was found once. The V and J genes are TRBV15 and TRBJ2-5, with D possibly TRBD2 on 5 matching bases. The germline gives CDR1 LNHNV, CDR2 YYDKDF (reference sequence). This CDR3 comprises 13 residues. V was shortened by 1 base and J by 4 bases, with 7 bases between the two germline ends. The CDR3 DNA reads as TGTGCCACCAGCAGAGTTGGAGGAGAGACCCAGTACTTC. It specifies CATSRVGGETQYF.

The rearrangement joins TRBV27 to TRBJ2-1, with 9 positions matching TRBD2. The V and J ends lost 1 base and 6 bases, in that order; junction bases with no gene match: 7. This CDR3 has 16 residues. Germline V gene sequence: CDR1 MNHEY, CDR2 SMNVEV (reference sequence). This CDR3 reads CASSLYPAGGFNEQFF. In nucleotides, the CDR3 is TGTGCCAGCAGTTTATATCCAGCGGGGGGATTCAATGAGCAGTTCTTC.

This clone appeared a single time. The chain couples TRBV29-1 to TRBJ1-2; 9 bases match TRBD1. The CDR3 has 13 amino acids. Germline CDR1 and CDR2: SQVTM and ANQGSEA. The CDR3 sequence: CSATGGGGYGYTF. The CDR3 coding sequence is TGCAGTGCTACAGGGGGCGGAGGATATGGCTACACCTTC.